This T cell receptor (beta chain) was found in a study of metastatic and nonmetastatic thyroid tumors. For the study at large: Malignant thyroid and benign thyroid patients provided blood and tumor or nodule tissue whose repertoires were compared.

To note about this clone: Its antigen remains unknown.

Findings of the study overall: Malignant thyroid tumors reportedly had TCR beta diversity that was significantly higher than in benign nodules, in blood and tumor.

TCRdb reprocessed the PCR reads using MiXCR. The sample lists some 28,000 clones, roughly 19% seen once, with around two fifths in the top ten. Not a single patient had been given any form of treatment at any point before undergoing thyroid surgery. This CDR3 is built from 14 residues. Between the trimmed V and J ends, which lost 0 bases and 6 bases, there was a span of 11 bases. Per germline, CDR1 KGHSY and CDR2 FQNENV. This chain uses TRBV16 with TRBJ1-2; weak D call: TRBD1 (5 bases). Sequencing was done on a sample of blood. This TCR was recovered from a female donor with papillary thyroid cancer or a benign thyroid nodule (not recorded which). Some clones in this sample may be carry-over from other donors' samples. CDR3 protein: CASSQSMTADGYTF. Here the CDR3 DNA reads TGTGCCAGCAGCCAATCGATGACAGCCGATGGCTACACCTTC.